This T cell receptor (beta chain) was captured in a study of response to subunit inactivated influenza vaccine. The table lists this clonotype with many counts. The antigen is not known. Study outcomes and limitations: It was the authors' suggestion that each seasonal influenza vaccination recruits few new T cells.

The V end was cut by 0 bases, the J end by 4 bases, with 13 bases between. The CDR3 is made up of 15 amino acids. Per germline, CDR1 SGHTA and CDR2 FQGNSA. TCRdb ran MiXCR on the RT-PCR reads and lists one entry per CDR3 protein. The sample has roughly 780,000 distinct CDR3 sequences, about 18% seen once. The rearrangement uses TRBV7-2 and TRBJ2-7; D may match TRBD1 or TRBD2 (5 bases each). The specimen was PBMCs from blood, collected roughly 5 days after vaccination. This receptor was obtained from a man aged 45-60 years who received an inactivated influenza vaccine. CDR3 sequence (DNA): TGTGCCAGCAGCTTAGCCCTGGGGGTTGAATACGAGCAGTACTTC. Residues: CASSLALGVEYEQYF.